This section outlines one T cell receptor beta chain sequence together with its context. Its antigen is not identified. Sequencing in the ViraFEST assay came after antigen-specific CD4+ T cells had been expanded with viral peptide pools, which were used to stimulate PBMC. Isolation of CD4+ T cells took place after 10 days of culture. Every participant took two doses of the BNT162b2 or mRNA-1273 vaccine. Profiled with immunoSEQ multiplex PCR; TCRdb holds only in-frame clones, not every one. This sample has under 40,000 clones; approximately 84% occur once, and the top ten carry less than 2%. This entry comes from a study of vaccination effects on CD4 cells after COVID-19. Study conclusions and caveats: The study found marked clonal contraction of infection- and vaccine-induced clones late after vaccination. Healthy vaccinees had only 1 of 255 vaccine-induced clones cross-react with common cold coronaviruses. In the study, convalescent patients were few, and early post-infection timepoints were absent.

CDR1 and CDR2 (germline): SGHRS, YFSETQ. V was clipped by 0 bases and J by 6 bases, with 9 bases between them. This CDR3 comprises 14 residues. The material sequenced was CD4+ T cells from PBMCs cultured with HCoV-NL63 spike peptides, taken after COVID-19 vaccination. The chain recombines TRBV5-1 with TRBJ1-4, with TRBD1 as a possible D gene (6 bases). This clonotype was obtained from a human donor who received a COVID-19 vaccine. Some clones in this sample may be carry-over from other donors' samples. In DNA form, the CDR3 reads TGCGCCAGCAGCTTGGGAGGGGGAGATGAAAAACTGTTTTTT. Encoded protein: CASSLGGGDEKLFF.